This record looks at one T cell receptor (beta chain) sequence and its context. Its antigen is not known. These data come from a study of T cell responses to AZD1222 COVID-19 vaccine. Only in-frame clones appear in the TCRdb table, and some are missing; sequencing was by immunoSEQ multiplex PCR. The sample lists 160,000 or so clones, roughly 94% occurring once. Notes on the study in general: As reported, nearly half of all spike-specific TCRs target variant regions that are unmutated. The breadth and depth of Spike-specific TCRs increased once two AZD1222 doses had been given.

Second doses at about 4 or about 12 weeks were pooled. The CDR3 length is 13 residues. Germline V gene lookup returns CDR1 ENHRY and CDR2 SYGVKD. V shed 8 bases and J 2 bases; nucleotides not matched to a gene: 4. This specimen was peripheral blood, taken 28 days after the second AZD1222 dose. The source is an adult who received the AZD1222 COVID-19 vaccine. This chain joins TRBV10-3 and TRBJ2-3, with 7 bases lining up with TRBD2. The DNA of the CDR3 is TGTGCCATCCGGGACTACGACACAGATACGCAGTATTTT. As protein: CAIRDYDTDTQYF.